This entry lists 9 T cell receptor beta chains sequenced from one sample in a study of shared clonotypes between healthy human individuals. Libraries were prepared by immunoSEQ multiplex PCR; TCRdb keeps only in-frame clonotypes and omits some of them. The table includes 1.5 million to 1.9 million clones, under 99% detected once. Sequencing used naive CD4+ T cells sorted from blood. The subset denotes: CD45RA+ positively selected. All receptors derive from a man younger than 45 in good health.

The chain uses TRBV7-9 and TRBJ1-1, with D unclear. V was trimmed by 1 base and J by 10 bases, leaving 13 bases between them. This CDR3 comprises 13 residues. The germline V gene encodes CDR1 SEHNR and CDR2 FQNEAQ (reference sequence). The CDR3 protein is CASSLETFFTAFF. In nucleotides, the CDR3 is TGTGCCAGCAGCTTAGAGACGTTTTTCACAGCTTTCTTT.

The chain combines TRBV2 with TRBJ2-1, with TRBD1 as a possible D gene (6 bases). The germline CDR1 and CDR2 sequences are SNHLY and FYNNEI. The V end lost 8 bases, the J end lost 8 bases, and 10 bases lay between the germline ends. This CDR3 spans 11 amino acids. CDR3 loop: CASLRGDEQFF. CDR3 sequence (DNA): TGTGCCAGCCTCAGGGGCGATGAGCAGTTCTTC.

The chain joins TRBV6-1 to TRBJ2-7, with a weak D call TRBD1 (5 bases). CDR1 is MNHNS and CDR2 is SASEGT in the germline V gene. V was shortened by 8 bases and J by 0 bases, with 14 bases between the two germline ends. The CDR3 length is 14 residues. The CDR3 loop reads CASLGHFNSYEQYF. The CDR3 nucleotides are TGTGCCAGCCTCGGACATTTCAACTCCTACGAGCAGTACTTC.

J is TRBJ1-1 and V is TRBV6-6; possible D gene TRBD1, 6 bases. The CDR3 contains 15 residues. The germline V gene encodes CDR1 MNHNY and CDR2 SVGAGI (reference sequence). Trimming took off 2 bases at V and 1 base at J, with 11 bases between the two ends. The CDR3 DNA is TGTGCCAGCAGTTACGAAACAGGGCGGAACACTGAAGCTTTCTTT. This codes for CASSYETGRNTEAFF.

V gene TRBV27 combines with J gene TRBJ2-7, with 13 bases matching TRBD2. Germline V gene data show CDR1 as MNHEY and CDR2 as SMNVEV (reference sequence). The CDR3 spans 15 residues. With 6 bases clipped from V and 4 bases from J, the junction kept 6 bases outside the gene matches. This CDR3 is CASRLPGLAGYEQYF. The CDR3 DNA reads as TGTGCCAGCAGACTGCCGGGACTAGCGGGGTACGAGCAGTACTTC.

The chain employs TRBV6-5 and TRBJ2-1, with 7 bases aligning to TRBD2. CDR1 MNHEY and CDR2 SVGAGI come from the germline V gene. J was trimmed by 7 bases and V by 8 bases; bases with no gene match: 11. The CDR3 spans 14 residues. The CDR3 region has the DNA TGTGCCAGCCAGCGGCGGGAGATGGCTAATGAGCAGTTCTTC. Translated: CASQRREMANEQFF.

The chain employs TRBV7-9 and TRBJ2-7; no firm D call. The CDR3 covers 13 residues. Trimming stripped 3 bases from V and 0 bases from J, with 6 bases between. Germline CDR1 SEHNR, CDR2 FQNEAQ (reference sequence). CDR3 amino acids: CASSFTSSYEQYF. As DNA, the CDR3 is TGTGCCAGCAGCTTTACAAGCTCCTACGAGCAGTACTTC.

The CDR3 DNA is TGTGCCAGCTCACCGTGGGCAGGGGGTTCAACTAATGAAAAACTGTTTTTT. This sequence encodes CASSPWAGGSTNEKLFF. The chain has TRBV18 and TRBJ1-4; 7 nucleotides line up with TRBD1. After removal of 3 bases from V and 0 bases from J, the junction contained 7 bases not matched to a gene. Germline V gene data show CDR1 as KGHSH and CDR2 as LQKENI. This CDR3 comprises 17 residues.

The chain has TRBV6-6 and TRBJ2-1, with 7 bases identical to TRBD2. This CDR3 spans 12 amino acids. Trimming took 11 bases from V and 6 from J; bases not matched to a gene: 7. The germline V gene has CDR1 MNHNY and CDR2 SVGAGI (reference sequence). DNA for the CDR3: TGTGCCTGGGGGGGGACTGTCAATGAGCAGTTCTTC. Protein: CAWGGTVNEQFF.